This T cell receptor beta chain derives from a study of blood T cell repertoires in COVID-19. Whole-study context: Samples taken during acute and convalescent COVID-19 were collected in the United States, Italy and Spain. PBMCs, B-cell-depleted T cells, or T cells were the source of the cDNA or gDNA that made up the material.

For recovered donors of Cohort 3, there were two negative PCRs, clearance, or symptom resolution. Notes on this clone: Other nucleotide sequences from this sample produce the same CDR3.

The CDR3 totals 15 residues. Germline V gene data show CDR1 as MRHNA and CDR2 as SNTAGT. Trimming stripped 5 bases from V and 1 base from J, with 12 bases between. In the study's own analysis: By means of reference gene primer amplification, nucleated cell counts were estimated. Assay: immunoSEQ multiplex PCR; the TCRdb copy retains only in-frame clones and omits some. The V and J calls and clone size were taken over from that table, and D and trimming were inferred from the DNA. The profile shows about 180,000 clones, more than 70% of them singletons. The specimen sequenced was PBMCs or T cells enriched from blood (not recorded which). The TCR sequence derives from a man in his forties who had recovered from COVID-19. This chain connects TRBV6-4 to TRBJ1-5, with no clear D. CDR3 amino acids: CASSPSGGSNQPQHF. CDR3 coding DNA: TGTGCCAGCAGTCCGTCAGGAGGGAGCAATCAGCCCCAGCATTTT.